What follows are 17 T cell receptor beta chains derived from one specimen sequenced in a study of T cell changes during pregnancy in multiple sclerosis. Assay used: immunoSEQ multiplex PCR; TCRdb lists only in-frame clones, some missing. This table has about 32,000 clones, roughly 90% appearing once. This specimen was CD8+ T cells from peripheral blood mononuclear cells, taken in the first trimester of pregnancy. All receptors derive from a female donor with multiple sclerosis, enrolled in a pregnancy study.

The chain employs TRBV27 and TRBJ1-5, with TRBD1 matching over 9 bases. Germline-derived CDR1 and CDR2 are MNHEY and SMNVEV (reference sequence). There are 16 residues in the CDR3. The ends lost 6 bases at V and 1 base at J; junction bases unmatched: 7. The CDR3 sequence is CASSAYRGRSNQPQHF. CDR3 in DNA: TGTGCCAGCAGCGCCTACAGGGGGCGAAGCAATCAGCCCCAGCATTTT.

CDR3 DNA: TGCGCCAGCAGCCAGACCTGGAGGCGTGGGACTAGCGGACCCCGCTCCTACAATGAGCAGTTCTTC. Translation gives CASSQTWRRGTSGPRSYNEQFF. The rearrangement uses TRBV4-3 and TRBJ2-1; 11 bases agree with TRBD2. With 3 bases clipped from V and 0 bases from J, the junction kept 19 bases outside the gene matches. This CDR3 is 22 amino acids long. The germline gives CDR1 LGHNA, CDR2 YSLEER.

The table lists this clone with a few counts. V and J are TRBV4-2 and TRBJ1-1; the D is unclear. The V gene's germline CDR1 is LGHNA and CDR2 YNFKEQ. Between the trimmed V and J ends, which lost 1 base and 3 bases, there was a span of 9 bases. This CDR3 has 14 residues. CDR3 nucleotides: TGTGCCAGCAGCCAAGTTTGGGCGTACACTGAAGCTTTCTTT. Translation gives CASSQVWAYTEAFF.

V usage is TRBV4-1 and J usage is TRBJ2-7; D may be TRBD1 (7 bases). The V gene's germline CDR1 is MGHRA and CDR2 YSYEKL. The CDR3 covers 15 residues. Deletions cut 3 bases from V and 1 base from J, with 13 bases between. The CDR3 DNA sequence: TGCGCCAGCAGCCACACGACAGGGACTTCCTACGAGCAGTACTTC. Translating it yields CASSHTTGTSYEQYF.

The chain recombines TRBV18 with TRBJ2-7; D is ambiguous. This CDR3 spans 14 amino acids. The ends were cut back, 4 bases at V and 2 bases at J, with 12 bases in the middle. Germline CDR1 reads KGHSH; CDR2 reads LQKENI. CDR3 sequence: CASSLSDNTYEQYF. DNA for the CDR3: TGTGCCAGCTCACTTTCAGACAATACCTACGAGCAGTACTTC.

The rearrangement uses TRBV19 and TRBJ1-2; D possibly corresponds to TRBD1 (6 bases). This CDR3 has 13 residues. V lost 8 bases and J 1 base, leaving 11 bases between the germline ends. Germline V gives CDR1 LNHDA, CDR2 SQIVND (reference sequence). This chain's CDR3 is CASGYRDNYGYTF. The DNA of the CDR3 is TGTGCCAGTGGCTACAGGGATAACTATGGCTACACCTTC.

The chain employs TRBV30 and TRBJ2-3, with 8 bases that match TRBD2. V dropped 4 bases and J dropped 0; count of bases not matched to a gene: 3. CDR1 GTSNPN and CDR2 SVGIG come from the germline V gene (reference sequence). The CDR3 is made up of 14 amino acids. This CDR3 reads CAWTLAGSTDTQYF. Written as DNA, the CDR3 is TGTGCCTGGACCCTAGCGGGTAGCACAGATACGCAGTATTTT. Using reference TRBV30 and TRBJ2-3 for the parts outside the CDR3, the full variable domain is SQTIHQWPATLVQPVGSPLSLECTVEGTSNPNLYWYRQAAGRGLQLLFYSVGIGQISSEVPQNLSASRPQDRQFILSSKKLLLSDSGFYLCAWTLAGSTDTQYFGPGTRLTVL.

This chain links TRBV9 with TRBJ1-5; tentative D call: TRBD1 (5 bases). This CDR3 is built from 15 residues. V lost 0 bases and J 4 bases, leaving 11 bases between the germline ends. Germline assignment: CDR1 SGDLS and CDR2 YYNGEE. CDR3 residues: CASSVGSGLNQPQHF. CDR3 nucleotides: TGTGCCAGCAGCGTAGGATCGGGACTTAATCAGCCCCAGCATTTT.

As concerns this clone: Compared with germline, one end of the junction differs, possibly owing to a read error. The chain joins TRBV2 to TRBJ2-7; 7 positions agree with TRBD2. This CDR3 spans 11 amino acids. In germline, CDR1 is SNHLY, CDR2 FYNNEI. The CDR3 DNA follows: TGTGCCAGCAGTCTAAGCGGGGAGGGGAACTTC. Protein product: CASSLSGEGNF.

This chain connects TRBV29-1 to TRBJ2-1; weak D call: TRBD2 (6 bases). Germline assignment: CDR1 SQVTM and CDR2 ANQGSEA. The CDR3 totals 13 residues. V was shortened by 8 bases and J by 7 bases, with 18 bases between the two germline ends. CDR3 nucleotides: TGCAGCCTAGGCTTCATCGGAGGGAATGAGCAGTTCTTC. Encoded protein: CSLGFIGGNEQFF.

This chain uses TRBV27 with TRBJ2-7, with TRBD1 matching over 8 bases. The CDR3 has 15 amino acids. Looked up from germline, CDR1 is MNHEY and CDR2 is SMNVEV (reference sequence). Losses at the gene ends were 4 bases for V and 1 base for J; bases not matched to a gene: 6. The chain's CDR3 is CASSSQGAVSYEQYF. The CDR3 nucleotides are TGTGCCAGCAGTTCCCAGGGGGCGGTATCCTACGAGCAGTACTTC.

This clone was counted only a few times. The chain couples TRBV15 to TRBJ1-1, with a possible D match to TRBD1 (6 bases). There are 13 residues in the CDR3. The germline gives CDR1 LNHNV, CDR2 YYDKDF (reference sequence). The V gene lost 5 bases and the J gene lost 4 bases, with 11 bases spanning the gap. CDR3 region: CATSETGATEAFF. The CDR3 coding sequence is TGTGCCACCAGCGAGACAGGTGCCACTGAAGCTTTCTTT.

This rearrangement joins TRBV5-4 to TRBJ2-1, with a possible D match to TRBD2 (6 bases). Germline CDR1 SGHNT, CDR2 YYREEE (reference sequence). This CDR3 spans 14 amino acids. Trimming removed 1 base at V and 5 bases at J, with 10 bases between. CDR3 in DNA: TGTGCCAGCAGCTTGTTAGCGGAAGACAATGAGCAGTTCTTC. This encodes CASSLLAEDNEQFF. Variable domain in full (rest from reference TRBV5-4 and TRBJ2-1): ETGVTQSPTHLIKTRGQQVTLRCSSQSGHNTVSWYQQALGQGPQFIFQYYREEENGRGNFPPRFSGLQFPNYSSELNVNALELDDSALYLCASSLLAEDNEQFFGPGTRLTVL.

This clone was detected a few times. The rearrangement links TRBV6-1 to TRBJ1-2; possibly TRBD1 for D (6 bases). Trimming removed 0 bases from V and 6 bases from J, with 14 bases in between. CDR1 is MNHNS and CDR2 is SASEGT in the germline V gene. There are 15 residues in the CDR3. The CDR3 loop reads CASSEAVEGVDGYTF. CDR3 sequence (DNA): TGTGCCAGCAGTGAAGCGGTTGAGGGGGTGGATGGCTACACCTTC.

This chain joins TRBV7-2 and TRBJ2-1; 7 bases match TRBD2. The CDR3 is made up of 14 amino acids. Trimming took 4 bases from V and 7 from J; bases not matched to a gene: 7. Germline CDR1 and CDR2: SGHTA and FQGNSA. CDR3 residues: CASSSGTSANEQFF. The CDR3 nucleotides read TGTGCCAGCAGCTCCGGAACTAGCGCTAATGAGCAGTTCTTC.

The CDR3 reads CASSLPVREQFF. CDR3 sequence (DNA): TGTGCCAGCAGCCTACCTGTTCGTGAGCAGTTCTTC. V gene TRBV9 combines with J gene TRBJ2-1; D is unresolved. The CDR3 consists of 12 residues. Trimming left V 4 bases short and J 9 bases short, with 11 bases between. Germline lookup yields CDR1 SGDLS and CDR2 YYNGEE. Full variable domain (outside the CDR3, taken from reference TRBV9 and TRBJ2-1): DSGVTQTPKHLITATGQRVTLRCSPRSGDLSVYWYQQSLDQGLQFLIQYYNGEERAKGNILERFSAQQFPDLHSELNLSSLELGDSALYFCASSLPVREQFFGPGTRLTVL.

The chain carries TRBV30 and TRBJ1-1; possibly TRBD1 for D (5 bases). Germline V gene lookup returns CDR1 GTSNPN and CDR2 SVGIG (reference sequence). V shed 3 bases and J shed 5 bases, with 16 bases lying between them. The CDR3 is made up of 14 amino acids. Written as DNA, the CDR3 is TGTGCCTGGAGGGTGTCATGGGGCTGGACTGAAGCTTTCTTT. The encoded protein is CAWRVSWGWTEAFF.